The 8 T cell receptor beta chains listed next were all sequenced from one sample in a study of T cell responses to AZD1222 COVID-19 vaccine. Produced via immunoSEQ multiplex PCR; TCRdb's table is partial and in-frame only. Of approximately 100,000 clones listed, 90% were seen once; the top ten hold less than 10%. The sample in question was peripheral blood, obtained 28 days after the second AZD1222 dose. These receptors all come from an adult who received the AZD1222 COVID-19 vaccine.

This clone came up once. The CDR3 spells CASTTSRPVEPQHF. Written as DNA, the CDR3 is TGTGCCAGCACCACGAGCCGGCCTGTCGAACCCCAGCATTTT. This chain links TRBV6-6 with TRBJ1-5; no firm D call. V was clipped by 7 bases and J by 10 bases, with 20 bases between them. The CDR3 totals 14 residues. Looked up from germline, CDR1 is MNHNY and CDR2 is SVGAGI (reference sequence).

This chain links TRBV7-2 with TRBJ2-2; D assignment may be TRBD1 or TRBD2 (5 bases each). Germline CDR1 SGHTA, CDR2 FQGNSA. Trimming took off 3 bases at V and 1 base at J, with 12 bases between the two ends. The CDR3 contains 16 residues. CDR3 bases: TGTGCCAGCAGCTTTTTTCCAGGGAGGAACACCGGGGAGCTGTTTTTT. Protein sequence: CASSFFPGRNTGELFF.

This chain links TRBV6-5 with TRBJ2-4, with 7 bases that match TRBD1. Trimming removed 5 bases from V and 4 bases from J; junction bases left unmatched: 5. Per the germline V gene, CDR1 is MNHEY and CDR2 is SVGAGI. The CDR3 sequence is 14 residues long. CDR3 bases: TGTGCCAGCAGTCCCGACAGGGCAAAAAACATTCAGTACTTC. Translated: CASSPDRAKNIQYF.

V gene TRBV6-2 or TRBV6-3 combines with J gene TRBJ1-5; possible D gene TRBD1, 6 bases. Per the germline V gene, CDR1 is MNHEY and CDR2 is SVGEGT. V lost 0 bases and J 5 bases, leaving 17 bases between the germline ends. The CDR3 runs 17 residues. The CDR3, as DNA: TGTGCCAGCAGTTACTCGATGGGGACAAGAGCGTATCAGCCCCAGCATTTT. Protein sequence: CASSYSMGTRAYQPQHF.

The chain is built from TRBV30 and TRBJ1-6, with 7 bases matching TRBD1. J was trimmed by 7 bases and V by 3 bases; bases with no gene match: 6. Germline CDR1 reads GTSNPN; CDR2 reads SVGIG (reference sequence). This CDR3 contains 14 residues. The CDR3 loop is CAWSRGGSNSPLHF. CDR3 DNA sequence: TGTGCCTGGAGCAGGGGGGGATCAAATTCACCCCTCCACTTT.

The CDR3 DNA reads TGTGCCAGCAGCTCCCTCCAGGGTACCTACGAGCAGTACTTC. It encodes CASSSLQGTYEQYF. The chain links TRBV5-4 to TRBJ2-7, with TRBD1 as a possible D gene (5 bases). The length of the CDR3 is 14 residues. The germline gives CDR1 SGHNT, CDR2 YYREEE (reference sequence). Trimming removed 3 bases from V and 2 bases from J, with 12 bases in between.

The chain couples TRBV7-2 to TRBJ1-5; TRBD1 aligns across 12 bases. Germline CDR1 is SGHTA and CDR2 is FQGNSA. The junction had 4 bases not matched to a gene; V was cut back by 1 base and J by 6 bases. The CDR3 spans 16 residues. The CDR3 here is CASSLDGTGGGQPQHF. The DNA of the CDR3 is TGTGCCAGCAGCTTAGACGGGACAGGGGGCGGTCAGCCCCAGCATTTT.

The gene calls are TRBV28 and TRBJ1-2; D possibly corresponds to TRBD1 (6 bases). V was pared by 6 bases and J by 6 bases, with 14 bases between. Germline V gene data show CDR1 as MDHEN and CDR2 as SYDVKM. The CDR3 has 13 amino acids. CDR3 sequence (DNA): TGTGCCAGCAGCTTCGAAGGGGGAAATGGCTACACCTTC. Translating gives CASSFEGGNGYTF.